The sequence of this TCR beta chain was determined in a study of shared clonotypes between healthy human individuals. The overall study: Per-donor plates numbered three CD4 naive, three CD4 memory, two CD8 naive and one CD8 memory.

The authors loaded approximately 220 ng DNA, about 30,000 T cell genomes, into sorted-subset replicate PCRs. Sequencing was performed with immunoSEQ multiplex PCR; in TCRdb, only in-frame clones are kept and a portion is missing. Of about 1.1 million clones in the sample, around 78% were seen once. Turning to this clone: No antigen is known for it.

Broader study findings: Expectations were that clonotype sharing among donors would be affected by sequencing depth.

The CDR3 contains 15 residues. The V and J ends lost 0 bases and 6 bases respectively, with 11 bases between them. Germline assignment: CDR1 LGHNA and CDR2 YSLEER. The chain joins TRBV4-3 to TRBJ2-2; D is undetermined. Sequencing was carried out using memory CD4+ T cells from PBMCs. Subset denoted: CD45RA-negative fraction. The sequence came from a man aged 18 to 35 in good health. Some clones in this sample may be carry-over from other donors' samples. For the CDR3, the DNA is TGCGCCAGCAGCCAAGATTATGCGGTTCCCGGGGAGCTGTTTTTT. Amino acid sequence: CASSQDYAVPGELFF.